This passage covers 27 T cell receptor beta chains from one sample sequenced in a study of cytomegalovirus exposure and HLA in healthy donors. The PCR made use of 60 Vbeta and 13 Jbeta primers. Clones were sequenced by immunoSEQ multiplex PCR, and TCRdb holds only the in-frame ones, with some missing. The top ten hold 3.9% of the sample, which has roughly 120,000 clones, approximately 80% seen once. Input material: PBMCs. All receptors derive from a woman in her thirties in good health and CMV-seronegative.

The chain uses TRBV6-5 and TRBJ2-7, with a weak D call TRBD2 (6 bases). This CDR3 is built from 13 residues. Germline V lookup: CDR1 MNHEY, CDR2 SVGAGI. V was shortened by 5 bases and J by 7 bases, with 15 bases between the two germline ends. CDR3 loop: CASSQGLLLEQYF. The DNA for the CDR3 is TGTGCCAGCAGTCAGGGACTCCTGCTGGAGCAGTACTTC.

The chain couples TRBV5-1 to TRBJ2-3, with D tentatively TRBD2 (5 bases). V lost 0 bases and J lost 0, with 8 bases in between. The CDR3 is made up of 15 amino acids. The V gene's germline CDR1 is SGHRS and CDR2 YFSETQ. The CDR3 loop is CASSLAGTSTDTQYF. In DNA, the CDR3 is TGCGCCAGCAGCTTGGCGGGAACAAGCACAGATACGCAGTATTTT.

This chain links TRBV18 with TRBJ2-5; 10 bases map to TRBD1. V dropped 3 bases and J dropped 5; count of bases not matched to a gene: 6. Germline V gives CDR1 KGHSH, CDR2 LQKENI. This CDR3 is 15 amino acids long. DNA of the CDR3: TGTGCCAGCTCACCTCCCGGGACAGGGGAGGAGACCCAGTACTTC. The encoded protein is CASSPPGTGEETQYF.

The V call is TRBV15, the J call TRBJ1-4, with TRBD1 matching 8 bases. The CDR3 totals 16 residues. Germline V lookup: CDR1 LNHNV, CDR2 YYDKDF (reference sequence). V lost 3 bases, J lost 5 bases, and 8 bases stayed unmatched. As DNA, the CDR3 is TGTGCCACCAGCAGGGGAGTTCAGGGGGCGAATGAAAAACTGTTTTTT. This sequence encodes CATSRGVQGANEKLFF.

The gene calls are TRBV5-1 and TRBJ2-3, with D unresolved. Trimming pared 0 bases from V and 2 bases from J, leaving 13 bases between. This CDR3 comprises 16 residues. Germline CDR1 SGHRS, CDR2 YFSETQ. As DNA, the CDR3 is TGCGCCAGCAGCTTGGCCCTACAGACCGACACAGATACGCAGTATTTT. Its translation is CASSLALQTDTDTQYF.

The chain joins TRBV2 to TRBJ2-5, with unresolved D. The germline V gene encodes CDR1 SNHLY and CDR2 FYNNEI. The CDR3 is made up of 14 amino acids. V was pared by 0 bases and J by 5 bases, with 10 bases between. CDR3 DNA: TGTGCCAGCAGTGAAGCAAGGAGTACGGAGACCCAGTACTTC. Encoded protein: CASSEARSTETQYF.

CDR3 coding DNA: TGCGCCAGCAGTCCCCTAGCTAGCGGGAGTTTCACAGATACGCAGTATTTT. The encoded protein is CASSPLASGSFTDTQYF. The chain employs TRBV10-2 and TRBJ2-3; 10 nucleotides agree with TRBD2. Trimming cost V 5 bases and J 2 bases; bases outside gene matches: 10. Germline V CDR1 and CDR2: WSHSY, SAAADI. This CDR3 spans 17 amino acids.

The chain uses TRBV7-9 and TRBJ2-7, with 13 positions matching TRBD2. The germline CDR1 and CDR2 sequences are SEHNR and FQNEAQ (reference sequence). V lost 5 bases to trimming and J lost 3 bases; unmatched junction nucleotides: 10. This CDR3 has 17 residues. The chain's CDR3 is CASSPGLAGESRYEQYF. For the CDR3, the DNA is TGTGCCAGCAGCCCAGGACTAGCGGGAGAGAGTCGCTACGAGCAGTACTTC.

J is TRBJ2-2 and V is TRBV27; TRBD1 is a possible D gene (6 bases). V gave up 5 bases and J gave up 5 bases, with 15 bases separating them. The V gene's germline CDR1 is MNHEY and CDR2 SMNVEV (reference sequence). The CDR3 totals 15 residues. The CDR3 loop is CASSTTGTRTGELFF. The CDR3 DNA sequence: TGTGCCAGCAGTACTACCGGGACACGAACCGGGGAGCTGTTTTTT.

The chain recombines TRBV6-6 with TRBJ2-1, with TRBD2 matching over 8 bases. V shed 7 bases, J shed 14 bases, and the junction held 7 bases outside the gene matches. Germline-derived CDR1 and CDR2 are MNHNY and SVGAGI (reference sequence). There are 11 residues in the CDR3. CDR3 DNA sequence: TGTGCCAGCACCCACGGGGGGGAGGAGTTCTTC. Its translation: CASTHGGEEFF.

Only a few counts were recorded for this clone. The chain carries TRBV5-1 and TRBJ1-2; D perhaps matches TRBD1 (5 bases). The V and J ends lost 5 bases and 0 bases respectively, with 11 bases between them. The germline V gene has CDR1 SGHRS and CDR2 YFSETQ. This CDR3 has 14 residues. The CDR3: CASRDRLANYGYTF. CDR3 coding DNA: TGCGCCAGCAGAGACAGATTAGCTAACTATGGCTACACCTTC.

The chain recombines TRBV7-9 with TRBJ2-1; D is perhaps TRBD2 (6 bases). Trimming pared 5 bases from V and 7 bases from J, leaving 12 bases between. The CDR3 is made up of 13 amino acids. Germline loops: CDR1 SEHNR, CDR2 FQNEAQ (reference sequence). The CDR3 nucleotides read TGTGCCAGCAGCAAGGACTATTTAAATGAGCAGTTCTTC. Translation: CASSKDYLNEQFF.

V is TRBV28 and J is TRBJ2-1; 12 nucleotides match TRBD2. The germline V gene encodes CDR1 MDHEN and CDR2 SYDVKM. Trimming at V came to 7 bases and at J to 0 bases, leaving 16 bases not matched to a gene. The CDR3 runs to 20 residues. This CDR3 is CASNGPLAGGRKSSYNEQFF. CDR3 bases: TGTGCCAGCAACGGACCCCTAGCGGGAGGGCGCAAGAGCTCCTACAATGAGCAGTTCTTC.

The chain is built from TRBV7-8 and TRBJ2-7; 10 bases fit TRBD1. Germline V CDR1 and CDR2: SGHVS, FQNEAQ. The CDR3 consists of 15 residues. V shed 3 bases, J shed 4 bases, and the junction held 6 bases outside the gene matches. The CDR3 protein is CASSLTGTGAYEQYF. CDR3 sequence (DNA): TGTGCCAGCAGCTTGACCGGGACAGGGGCTTACGAGCAGTACTTC.

This clone was counted a few times. The chain recombines TRBV19 with TRBJ2-2; 7 nucleotides match TRBD2. CDR3 size: 15 residues. In germline, CDR1 is LNHDA, CDR2 SQIVND (reference sequence). V lost 2 bases and J lost 1; bases outside the gene matches: 1. The CDR3 sequence: CASSILAENTGELFF. The CDR3 DNA is TGTGCCAGTAGTATACTAGCGGAGAACACCGGGGAGCTGTTTTTT.

The chain couples TRBV15 to TRBJ2-2; a possible D gene is TRBD2 (5 bases). Trimming stripped 4 bases from V and 6 bases from J, with 12 bases between. The CDR3 extends over 14 amino acids. Germline lookup yields CDR1 LNHNV and CDR2 YYDKDF (reference sequence). This CDR3 reads CATSMREPPGELFF. CDR3 sequence (DNA): TGTGCCACCAGCATGAGGGAACCCCCCGGGGAGCTGTTTTTT.

This clone was recorded once. V is TRBV19 and J is TRBJ2-6; 12 positions match TRBD1. The germline V gene encodes CDR1 LNHDA and CDR2 SQIVND (reference sequence). This CDR3 has 18 amino acids. V gave up 7 bases and J gave up 4 bases; unmatched junction bases: 11. The CDR3 DNA follows: TGTGCCAGTATTTCTCGGGGACAGGGGGCGTTCGGGGCCAACGTCCTGACTTTC. It translates to CASISRGQGAFGANVLTF.

The CDR3 is CASSGGTGAPDTQYF. The CDR3 DNA is TGCGCCAGCAGCGGCGGGACAGGGGCCCCAGATACGCAGTATTTT. The chain links TRBV5-1 to TRBJ2-3; 10 bases agree with TRBD1. V was pared by 4 bases and J by 4 bases, with 6 bases of the junction left unmatched. Germline CDR1 and CDR2: SGHRS and YFSETQ. CDR3 length equals 15 residues.

This rearrangement joins TRBV30 to TRBJ2-2; tentatively, D is TRBD2 (6 bases). The germline V and J ends were trimmed by 7 bases and 4 bases, with 13 bases remaining between them. There are 13 residues in the CDR3. Germline-derived CDR1 and CDR2 are GTSNPN and SVGIG (reference sequence). The CDR3 DNA reads TGTGCCTCGGGGGAGGTCAGCACCGGGGAGCTGTTTTTT. Protein sequence: CASGEVSTGELFF.

This sequence joins TRBV7-2 and TRBJ2-5, with 7 nucleotides matching TRBD1. Germline lookup yields CDR1 SGHTA and CDR2 FQGNSA. CDR3 length: 14 residues. The junction had 7 bases not matched to a gene; V was cut back by 7 bases and J by 2 bases. Here the CDR3 reads CASTGTAIQETQYF. As DNA, the CDR3 is TGTGCCAGCACAGGGACAGCAATACAAGAGACCCAGTACTTC.

The genes are TRBV15 and TRBJ1-4; 10 bases are a match to TRBD1. Germline V gives CDR1 LNHNV, CDR2 YYDKDF (reference sequence). This CDR3 comprises 17 residues. V lost 0 bases and J lost 7; bases outside the gene matches: 8. This CDR3 reads CATSRDRWTGGGEKLFF. CDR3 nucleotide sequence: TGTGCCACCAGCAGAGATCGGTGGACAGGGGGTGGTGAAAAACTGTTTTTT. The full variable domain, completed using reference TRBV15 and TRBJ1-4, is DAMVIQNPRYQVTQFGKPVTLSCSQTLNHNVMYWYQQKSSQAPKLLFHYYDKDFNNEADTPDNFQSRRPNTSFCFLDIRSPGLGDTAMYLCATSRDRWTGGGEKLFFGSGTQLSVL.

This sequence joins TRBV27 and TRBJ1-2; D gene ambiguous. Germline CDR1 is MNHEY and CDR2 is SMNVEV (reference sequence). CDR3 size: 11 residues. With 2 bases removed from V and 10 bases from J, the gap between germline ends came to 8 bases. CDR3 coding DNA: TGTGCCAGCAGTTTAGGCGACACCTACACCTTC. Translated: CASSLGDTYTF.

This CDR3 is CASSPAPGGQGTQYF. CDR3 nucleotide sequence: TGTGCCAGCAGTCCCGCCCCAGGGGGCCAGGGGACCCAGTACTTC. The J gene is TRBJ2-5, the V gene TRBV27, with 8 bases lining up with TRBD1. V trimming: 5 bases; J trimming: 7 bases; junction bases outside the gene matches: 12. This CDR3 is built from 15 residues. CDR1 is MNHEY and CDR2 is SMNVEV in the germline V gene (reference sequence).

V gene TRBV4-2 combines with J gene TRBJ1-1; perhaps TRBD1 as D (6 bases). V lost 0 bases and J 8 bases, leaving 10 bases between the germline ends. The germline V gene has CDR1 LGHNA and CDR2 YNFKEQ. This CDR3 contains 13 residues. CDR3 loop: CASSQDATGEAFF. The CDR3 nucleotides are TGTGCCAGCAGCCAAGATGCCACAGGGGAAGCTTTCTTT.

J is TRBJ2-7 and V is TRBV6-4, with 12 bases aligning to TRBD1. Germline loops: CDR1 MRHNA, CDR2 SNTAGT. This CDR3 is built from 15 residues. The trim removed 4 bases at V and 7 bases at J, leaving 8 bases unmatched. CDR3 DNA sequence: TGTGCCAGCAGTGCAACCGGGACAGGGGGCGAAGAGCAGTACTTC. It encodes CASSATGTGGEEQYF.

CDR3 bases: TGTGCCAGCAGCTTAGATCCTAGCAAGCTGTTTTTT. This translates into CASSLDPSKLFF. The rearrangement uses TRBV7-9 and TRBJ1-4, with D unclear. This CDR3 is built from 12 residues. Trimming removed 1 base from V and 14 bases from J, with 11 bases in between. Germline V gives CDR1 SEHNR, CDR2 FQNEAQ (reference sequence).

The rearrangement links TRBV5-1 to TRBJ2-7; 13 bases agree with TRBD2. This CDR3 is built from 16 residues. The germline V gene encodes CDR1 SGHRS and CDR2 YFSETQ. The V and J ends lost 0 bases and 7 bases, in that order; junction bases with no gene match: 7. CDR3 sequence reads: CASSLALAGGPIEQYF. The DNA for the CDR3 is TGCGCCAGCAGCTTGGCACTAGCGGGAGGGCCGATAGAGCAGTACTTC.